The 29 T cell receptor beta chains in this list originate from one sample, sequenced in a study of cytomegalovirus exposure and HLA in healthy donors (dated by TCRdb to between 2016 and 2019). Library preparation employed the immunoSEQ multiplex PCR assay. The multiplex PCR relied on a mix of 60 forward primers for TCR Vbeta segments and 13 reverse primers for TCR Jbeta segments. Here the immuneACCESS table is served through TCRdb, limited to in-frame sequences with V and J called. Missing clones are a known gap in these copies; in checked studies unresolved V genes cover under half, and the rest lacks a known reason. The sample has 100,000 to 120,000 clones on record, roughly 86% of them singletons. The ten largest clones add up to 1.5% to 2% of the sample. The sample comprised PBMCs. These TCRs come from a man aged 35-49 years in good health and CMV-seronegative.

This sequence joins TRBV5-1 and TRBJ2-1, with D tentatively TRBD2 (5 bases). From germline, CDR1 is SGHRS and CDR2 YFSETQ. CDR3 length: 16 residues. Trimming shortened V by 0 bases and J by 0 bases, and 10 bases separated the two germline ends. The CDR3 region has the DNA TGCGCCAGCAGCTTGGCGTCGGGGAGCTCCTACAATGAGCAGTTCTTC. Translating gives CASSLASGSSYNEQFF.

The count of this clone is one. The chain couples TRBV7-2 to TRBJ1-2, with 10 nucleotides matching TRBD1. The CDR3 length is 16 residues. Germline V gene data show CDR1 as SGHTA and CDR2 as FQGNSA. V dropped 2 bases and J dropped 2; count of bases not matched to a gene: 5. The CDR3 nucleotides are TGTGCCAGCAGCTTACCGGGACAGGGGATGAACTATGGCTACACCTTC. Translating gives CASSLPGQGMNYGYTF.

V is TRBV7-2 and J is TRBJ1-6; 7 nucleotides match TRBD1. This CDR3 has 17 residues. The V and J ends lost 3 bases and 6 bases, in that order; junction bases with no gene match: 11. Per germline, CDR1 SGHTA and CDR2 FQGNSA. For the CDR3, the DNA is TGTGCCAGCAGCTTTCATACGACAGGGAGTTTTAATTCACCCCTCCACTTT. Translated: CASSFHTTGSFNSPLHF.

This sequence joins TRBV7-9 and TRBJ2-1; TRBD2 matches 8 bases. J was trimmed by 10 bases and V by 3 bases; bases with no gene match: 11. Germline values: CDR1 SEHNR, CDR2 FQNEAQ (reference sequence). This CDR3 has 15 amino acids. The CDR3 region has the DNA TGTGCCAGCAGCTTGGGATTAGCGGGGAGGGAGGAGCAGTTCTTC. Translated: CASSLGLAGREEQFF. Full variable domain (outside the CDR3, taken from reference TRBV7-9 and TRBJ2-1): DTGVSQNPRHKITKRGQNVTFRCDPISEHNRLYWYRQTLGQGPEFLTYFQNEAQLEKSRLLSDRFSAERPKGSFSTLEIQRTEQGDSAMYLCASSLGLAGREEQFFGPGTRLTVL.

The chain links TRBV7-8 to TRBJ2-3, with unresolved D. This CDR3 spans 15 amino acids. CDR1 and CDR2 from the germline V gene are SGHVS and FQNEAQ. V was clipped by 0 bases and J by 0 bases, with 7 bases between them. The CDR3 reads CASSLAAVSTDTQYF. CDR3 DNA: TGTGCCAGCAGCTTAGCGGCAGTCAGCACAGATACGCAGTATTTT.

This chain uses TRBV25-1 with TRBJ2-1; possibly TRBD1 for D (6 bases). The CDR3 runs 15 residues. Trimming left V 1 base short and J 9 bases short, with 16 bases between. CDR1 and CDR2 from the germline V gene are MGHDK and SYGVNS. The CDR3 nucleotides read TGTGCCAGCAGTGAATCCACAGGGTTAACGGGTGAGCAGTTCTTC. It specifies CASSESTGLTGEQFF.

The gene calls are TRBV7-2 and TRBJ2-5; D possibly corresponds to TRBD1 (5 bases). CDR3 size: 15 residues. V was pared by 3 bases and J by 2 bases, with 13 bases between. CDR1 and CDR2 from the germline V gene are SGHTA and FQGNSA. The CDR3 coding sequence is TGTGCCAGCAGCTTTGGGGCAACCAGACAAGAGACCCAGTACTTC. Translated, it gives CASSFGATRQETQYF.

The V and J genes are TRBV4-3 and TRBJ1-6, with 10 bases aligning to TRBD1. This CDR3 comprises 15 residues. V dropped 2 bases and J dropped 9; count of bases not matched to a gene: 4. Germline V lookup: CDR1 LGHNA, CDR2 YSLEER. The chain's CDR3 is CASSQLGTGVSPLHF. The CDR3 DNA is TGCGCCAGCAGCCAACTTGGGACAGGGGTTTCACCCCTCCACTTT.

V is TRBV6-4 and J is TRBJ2-1, with 14 bases aligning to TRBD2. Trimming took 5 bases from V and 6 from J; bases not matched to a gene: 3. The germline V gene encodes CDR1 MRHNA and CDR2 SNTAGT. The CDR3 runs to 15 residues. The CDR3 sequence: CASSQTSGGANEQFF. CDR3 nucleotide sequence: TGTGCCAGCAGTCAGACTAGCGGGGGGGCCAATGAGCAGTTCTTC.

The V gene is TRBV14, the J gene TRBJ2-1; the match to TRBD2 covers 12 bases. Germline CDR1 and CDR2: SGHDN and FVKESK. V trimming: 3 bases; J trimming: 10 bases; junction bases outside the gene matches: 4. The CDR3 contains 14 residues. The chain's CDR3 is CASSHYGLAGEQFF. DNA of the CDR3: TGTGCCAGCAGCCATTATGGACTAGCGGGGGAGCAGTTCTTC.

This clone was observed a single time. The chain couples TRBV5-1 to TRBJ2-1; 7 bases are shared with TRBD1. Trimming cost V 4 bases and J 7 bases; bases outside gene matches: 11. In germline, CDR1 is SGHRS, CDR2 YFSETQ. This CDR3 comprises 15 residues. CDR3 protein: CASSLPRTGANEQFF. In DNA, the CDR3 is TGCGCCAGCAGCCTCCCCCGGACAGGAGCTAATGAGCAGTTCTTC.

The V and J genes are TRBV5-4 and TRBJ1-1; D uncertain. The germline V and J ends were trimmed by 3 bases and 7 bases, with 7 bases remaining between them. The CDR3 has 11 residues. Germline-derived CDR1 and CDR2 are SGHNT and YYREEE (reference sequence). This chain's CDR3 is CASSSGYEAFF. The CDR3 DNA follows: TGTGCCAGCAGCTCGGGGTATGAAGCTTTCTTT.

V and J are TRBV7-3 and TRBJ1-2; no reliable D call. The V end was cut by 2 bases, the J end by 6 bases, with 10 bases between. The germline V gene has CDR1 SGHTA and CDR2 FQGTGA. This CDR3 has 13 residues. CDR3 sequence reads: CASSLESLDGYTF. CDR3 nucleotide sequence: TGTGCCAGCAGCTTAGAGTCGCTGGATGGCTACACCTTC.

V gene TRBV5-6 combines with J gene TRBJ2-5; 7 bases are shared with TRBD1. The CDR3 is 16 amino acids. CDR1 SGHDT and CDR2 YYEEEE come from the germline V gene. Trimming cost V 1 base and J 4 bases; bases outside gene matches: 10. The CDR3 spells CASSLSEGAWGETQYF. The CDR3, as DNA: TGTGCCAGCAGCTTGTCAGAGGGGGCGTGGGGAGAGACCCAGTACTTC. Combining the CDR3 with reference TRBV5-6 and TRBJ2-5 gives the whole variable domain DAGVTQSPTHLIKTRGQQVTLRCSPKSGHDTVSWYQQALGQGPQFIFQYYEEEERQRGNFPDRFSGHQFPNYSSELNVNALLLGDSALYLCASSLSEGAWGETQYFGPGTRLLVL.

The rearrangement joins TRBV10-3 to TRBJ1-1; D perhaps matches TRBD1 (6 bases). CDR3 length: 13 amino acids. Trimming stripped 6 bases from V and 3 bases from J, with 11 bases between. Germline lookup yields CDR1 ENHRY and CDR2 SYGVKD. The CDR3 here is CAIRQGWDTEAFF. In DNA form, the CDR3 reads TGTGCCATCAGACAGGGATGGGACACTGAAGCTTTCTTT.

The chain has TRBV5-1 and TRBJ1-1; D gene unclear. The V end lost 4 bases, the J end lost 0 bases, and 16 bases lay between the germline ends. Germline V gene lookup returns CDR1 SGHRS and CDR2 YFSETQ. This CDR3 is built from 16 residues. In DNA form, the CDR3 reads TGCGCCAGCAGCGACCCCCGCGGCGCTATGAACACTGAAGCTTTCTTT. This encodes CASSDPRGAMNTEAFF.

V usage is TRBV9 and J usage is TRBJ2-5, with 10 bases aligning to TRBD2. Germline V gives CDR1 SGDLS, CDR2 YYNGEE. After removal of 0 bases from V and 5 bases from J, the junction contained 13 bases not matched to a gene. The CDR3 runs to 18 residues. Here the CDR3 DNA reads TGTGCCAGCAGCGTAGAGTTGAGAGGAGCGGGGGGGCTGGAGACCCAGTACTTC. Its protein product is CASSVELRGAGGLETQYF.

The chain employs TRBV6-6 and TRBJ1-2; TRBD1 matches at 9 bases. V lost 0 bases to trimming and J lost 8 bases; unmatched junction nucleotides: 10. The V gene's germline CDR1 is MNHNY and CDR2 SVGAGI (reference sequence). This CDR3 has 16 residues. The CDR3 bases are TGTGCCAGCAGTTACTCGGGGACAGGGAATCTGTGGGGCTACACCTTC. It encodes CASSYSGTGNLWGYTF.

The chain employs TRBV29-1 and TRBJ1-1; D is unclear. In germline, CDR1 is SQVTM, CDR2 ANQGSEA. The length of the CDR3 is 17 residues. V lost 3 bases, J lost 1 base, and 21 bases lay in between. In DNA, the CDR3 is TGCAGCGTTGACGGACTTAACCCCGGAAGTGGGAACACTGAAGCTTTCTTT. It is translated as CSVDGLNPGSGNTEAFF.

This rearrangement joins TRBV10-3 to TRBJ2-2; 8 bases agree with TRBD2. The CDR3 extends over 14 amino acids. V gave up 7 bases and J gave up 2 bases; unmatched junction bases: 3. The germline V gene has CDR1 ENHRY and CDR2 SYGVKD. The CDR3 spells CAITRGGNTGELFF. DNA for the CDR3: TGTGCCATCACCCGGGGGGGAAACACCGGGGAGCTGTTTTTT.

The chain recombines TRBV5-6 with TRBJ1-5, with D possibly matching TRBD1 (5 bases). CDR3 size: 17 residues. Germline CDR1 is SGHDT and CDR2 is YYEEEE. V dropped 0 bases and J dropped 4 bases, with 17 bases sitting between them. CDR3 in amino acids: CASSLGGGVSKNQPQHF. The CDR3, as DNA: TGTGCCAGCAGCTTGGGAGGAGGGGTGAGTAAGAATCAGCCCCAGCATTTT.

For this clone: A junction end diverges from the germline sequence, so it may reflect a read error. Other nucleotide sequences in the sample specify the same CDR3. The chain employs TRBV6-5 and TRBJ1-1; 7 bases fit TRBD1. The CDR3 is 15 residues long. Germline-derived CDR1 and CDR2 are MNHEY and SVGAGI. In DNA form, the CDR3 reads TGTGCCAGCAGTTTTAACAGGGGAACGAACACTGAAGCCTTCTTT. Its translation is CASSFNRGTNTEAFF.

The rearrangement uses TRBV5-1 and TRBJ2-7, with 12 bases fitting TRBD1. The V gene's germline CDR1 is SGHRS and CDR2 YFSETQ. The CDR3 consists of 15 residues. The ends lost 4 bases at V and 2 bases at J; junction bases unmatched: 4. CDR3 coding DNA: TGCGCCAGCAGCGCCGGGACAGGGGGCGCCTACGAGCAGTACTTC. Translating it yields CASSAGTGGAYEQYF. Variable domain in full (rest from reference TRBV5-1 and TRBJ2-7): KAGVTQTPRYLIKTRGQQVTLSCSPISGHRSVSWYQQTPGQGLQFLFEYFSETQRNKGNFPGRFSGRQFSNSRSEMNVSTLELGDSALYLCASSAGTGGAYEQYFGPGTRLTVT.

The rearrangement uses TRBV19 and TRBJ1-1; D unresolved. Trimming removed 9 bases from V and 1 base from J, with 12 bases in between. CDR1 and CDR2 from the germline V gene are LNHDA and SQIVND (reference sequence). The CDR3 spans 13 residues. The chain's CDR3 is CASGGEGNTEAFF. The CDR3 DNA sequence: TGTGCCAGCGGCGGGGAGGGGAACACTGAAGCTTTCTTT.

The chain employs TRBV5-1 and TRBJ1-3; D possibly corresponds to TRBD1 (5 bases). The CDR3 runs to 15 residues. Per the germline V gene, CDR1 is SGHRS and CDR2 is YFSETQ. The V and J ends lost 0 bases and 0 bases respectively, with 7 bases between them. The CDR3, as DNA: TGCGCCAGCAGCTTGGAGGGGTCCTCTGGAAACACCATATATTTT. Its translation is CASSLEGSSGNTIYF.

The chain links TRBV5-8 to TRBJ2-5; TRBD1 agrees at 10 bases. The junction had 3 bases not matched to a gene; V was cut back by 4 bases and J by 0 bases. Germline-derived CDR1 and CDR2 are SGHTS and YDEGEE. The CDR3 sequence is 15 residues long. CDR3 residues: CASSRGTGDQETQYF. In DNA, the CDR3 is TGTGCCAGCAGCCGCGGGACAGGGGACCAAGAGACCCAGTACTTC. Variable domain in full (rest from reference TRBV5-8 and TRBJ2-5): EAGVTQSPTHLIKTRGQQATLRCSPISGHTSVYWYQQALGLGLQFLLWYDEGEERNRGNFPPRFSGRQFPNYSSELNVNALELEDSALYLCASSRGTGDQETQYFGPGTRLLVL.

This clone was recorded only once. This chain joins TRBV2 and TRBJ2-5; D gene ambiguous. The V gene lost 10 bases and the J gene lost 1 base, with 13 bases spanning the gap. Germline CDR1 is SNHLY and CDR2 is FYNNEI. The CDR3 has 13 residues. The CDR3 DNA sequence: TGTGCCACCCTACAGATAACCCAAGAGACCCAGTACTTC. It yields the protein CATLQITQETQYF.

The CDR3 coding sequence is TGTGCCAGCAGCTTCGGCGGTATGAACACTGAAGCTTTCTTT. This sequence encodes CASSFGGMNTEAFF. V is TRBV5-6 and J is TRBJ1-1; D is undetermined. V was trimmed by 2 bases and J by 0 bases, leaving 8 bases between them. Germline V gene sequence: CDR1 SGHDT, CDR2 YYEEEE. The CDR3 sequence is 14 residues long.

The rearrangement joins TRBV6-5 to TRBJ2-1, with 13 nucleotides matching TRBD2. Germline V CDR1 and CDR2: MNHEY, SVGAGI. Losses at the gene ends were 6 bases for V and 4 bases for J; bases not matched to a gene: 3. The CDR3 contains 15 residues. Written as DNA, the CDR3 is TGTGCCAGCAGACGGGGACTAGCGGGGTACAATGAGCAGTTCTTC. Translation: CASRRGLAGYNEQFF.